The rows below give T cell receptor beta chains drawn from one sample of a study of cytomegalovirus exposure and HLA in healthy donors. Generated by immunoSEQ multiplex PCR, the TCRdb table keeps only in-frame clones and is missing some. Among under 200,000 clones listed, roughly 81% were seen once. The sample consisted of PBMCs. The origin of the receptors is a woman in her 30s in good health and CMV-seronegative. Each CDR3 is given without its conserved first and last residue. The size entry is marked missing in some rows and otherwise reads once, few, many or a size class.

>TRBJ1-2|.|TRBV30
AWSKAVSNYGYT
>TRBJ2-3|few|TRBV5-1
ASSLDGGLAGITDTQY
>TRBJ2-1|.|TRBV5-1
ASSSYGTYNEQF
>TRBJ1-5|once|TRBV7-9
ASSPEAGAQPQH
>TRBJ2-1|.|TRBV5-6
ASSSLIGSGGWYNEQF
>TRBJ1-6|few|TRBV5-1
ASSLAGQSSYNSPLH
>TRBJ1-2|few|TRBV29-1
SVGQGRYGYT
>TRBJ2-1|many|TRBV28
ASSFGTITGMGGNEQF
>TRBJ1-1|.|TRBV7-2
ASSLGRNTEAF
>TRBJ2-3|once|TRBV14
ASSQKTRLDTQY
>TRBJ2-2|.|TRBV6-5
ASSYGGGTVTGELF
>TRBJ2-1|.|TRBV14
ASAGLAGYNEQF
>TRBJ2-3|.|TRBV6-1
ASTLAATSTDTQY
>TRBJ2-7|few|TRBV7-2
ASSILAGESEQY
>TRBJ1-6|once|TRBV29-1
SVRTGGYNSPLH
>TRBJ2-7|.|TRBV11-2
ASSLRSWARADEQY
>TRBJ2-1|.|TRBV2
ASRSGSGFDNEQF
>TRBJ1-1|.|TRBV6-1
ATLRLGVNTEAF
>TRBJ2-7|.|TRBV30
AWSFELVDEQY
>TRBJ1-2|.|TRBV15
ATSRDLSEYGYT
>TRBJ1-1|.|TRBV28
ASTVDRALNTEAF
>TRBJ2-7|.|TRBV4-2
ASSQDVGLTTYEQY
>TRBJ1-3|few|TRBV2
ASSEMAPRRGNTIY
>TRBJ2-7|.|TRBV28
ASSKPGSGQGTREQY
>TRBJ1-2|.|TRBV28
ASSGQGANYGYT
>TRBJ1-2|.|TRBV27
ASSFLGQGVRGYT
>TRBJ1-6|.|TRBV4-1
ASSLRQGSYNSPLH
>TRBJ2-7|many|TRBV6-1
ASSADTLWHEQY
>TRBJ1-5|.|TRBV7-9
ASSSLQGDQPQH
>TRBJ2-7|.|TRBV30
AWIGLAGLVFYEQY
>TRBJ2-7|few|TRBV2
ASSADRGTYEQY
>TRBJ2-3|.|TRBV6-5
ASTDGLAGTDTQY
>TRBJ1-1|.|TRBV11-2
ASSLPRQNTEAF
>TRBJ2-7|.|TRBV9
ASSVAPDLGIYEQY
>TRBJ1-5|.|TRBV2
ASRIGGGNQPQH
>TRBJ2-2|once|TRBV27
ASRLAGAPGELF
>TRBJ2-5|.|TRBV5-1
ASSSLAGAQGFQETQY